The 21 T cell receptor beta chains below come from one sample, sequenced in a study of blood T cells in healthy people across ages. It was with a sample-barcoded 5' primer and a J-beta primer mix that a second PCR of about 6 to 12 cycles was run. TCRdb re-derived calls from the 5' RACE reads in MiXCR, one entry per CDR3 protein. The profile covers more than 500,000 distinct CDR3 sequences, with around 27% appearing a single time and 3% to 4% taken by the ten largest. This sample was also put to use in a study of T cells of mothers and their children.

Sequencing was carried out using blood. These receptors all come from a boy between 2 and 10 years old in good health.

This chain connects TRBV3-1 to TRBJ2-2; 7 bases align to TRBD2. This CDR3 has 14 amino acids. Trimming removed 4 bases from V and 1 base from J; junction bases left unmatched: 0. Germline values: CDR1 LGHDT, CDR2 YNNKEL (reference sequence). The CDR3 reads CASSRGGNTGELFF. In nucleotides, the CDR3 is TGTGCCAGCAGCCGGGGGGGGAACACCGGGGAGCTGTTTTTT. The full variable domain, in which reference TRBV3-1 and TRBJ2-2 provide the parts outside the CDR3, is DTAVSQTPKYLVTQMGNDKSIKCEQNLGHDTMYWYKQDSKKFLKIMFSYNNKELIINETVPNRFSPKSPDKAHLNLHINSLELGDSAVYFCASSRGGNTGELFFGEGSRLTVL.

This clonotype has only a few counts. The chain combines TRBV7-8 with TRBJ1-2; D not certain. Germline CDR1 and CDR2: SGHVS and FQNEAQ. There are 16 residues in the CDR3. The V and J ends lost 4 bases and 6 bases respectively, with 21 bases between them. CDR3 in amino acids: CASSSPPGLELDGYTF. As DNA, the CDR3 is TGTGCCAGCAGCTCGCCCCCGGGGTTGGAACTCGATGGCTACACCTTC.

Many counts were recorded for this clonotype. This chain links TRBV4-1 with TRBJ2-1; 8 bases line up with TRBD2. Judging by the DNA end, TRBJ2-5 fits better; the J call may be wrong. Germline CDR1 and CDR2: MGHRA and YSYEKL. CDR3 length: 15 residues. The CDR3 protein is CASSQVGLAQETQYF. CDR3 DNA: TGCGCCAGCAGCCAAGTCGGACTAGCTCAAGAGACCCAGTACTTC.

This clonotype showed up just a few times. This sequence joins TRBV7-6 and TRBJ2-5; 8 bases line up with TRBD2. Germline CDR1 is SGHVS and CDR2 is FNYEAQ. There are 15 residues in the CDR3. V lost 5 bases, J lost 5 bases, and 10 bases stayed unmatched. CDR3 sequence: CASSRHWRGEETQYF. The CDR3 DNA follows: TGTGCCAGCAGCCGTCACTGGCGGGGGGAGGAGACCCAGTACTTC.

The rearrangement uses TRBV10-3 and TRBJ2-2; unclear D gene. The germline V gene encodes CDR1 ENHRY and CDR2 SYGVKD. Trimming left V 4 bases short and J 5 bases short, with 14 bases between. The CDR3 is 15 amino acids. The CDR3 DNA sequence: TGTGCCATCAGTGGTCAGGCGACGGTAACCGGGGAGCTGTTTTTT. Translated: CAISGQATVTGELFF.

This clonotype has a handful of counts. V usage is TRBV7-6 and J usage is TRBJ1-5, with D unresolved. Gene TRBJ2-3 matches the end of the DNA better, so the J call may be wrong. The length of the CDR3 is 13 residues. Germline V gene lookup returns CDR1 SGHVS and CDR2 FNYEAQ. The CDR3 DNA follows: TGTGCCAGCAGCTTAGAACCCTATCAGCCCCAGTATTTT. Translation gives CASSLEPYQPQYF.

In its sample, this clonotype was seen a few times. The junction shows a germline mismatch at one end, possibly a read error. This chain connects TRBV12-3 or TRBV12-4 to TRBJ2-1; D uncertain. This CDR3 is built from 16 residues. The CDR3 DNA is TGTGCCAGCACCCCACGTTCTAGGCTCTCCCACAATGAGCAGTTCTTC. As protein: CASTPRSRLSHNEQFF.

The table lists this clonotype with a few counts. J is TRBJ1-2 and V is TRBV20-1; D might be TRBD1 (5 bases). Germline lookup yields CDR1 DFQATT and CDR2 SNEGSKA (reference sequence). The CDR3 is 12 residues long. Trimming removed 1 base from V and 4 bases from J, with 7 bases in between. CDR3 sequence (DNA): TGCAGTGCTAGAGGACAGCTCTATGGCTACACCTTC. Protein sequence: CSARGQLYGYTF.

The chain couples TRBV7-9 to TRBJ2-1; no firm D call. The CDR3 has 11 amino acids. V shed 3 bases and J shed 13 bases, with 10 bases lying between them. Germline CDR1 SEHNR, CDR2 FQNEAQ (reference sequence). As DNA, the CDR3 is TGTGCCAGCAGCTTTACCTTACCCCAGTTCTTC. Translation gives CASSFTLPQFF.

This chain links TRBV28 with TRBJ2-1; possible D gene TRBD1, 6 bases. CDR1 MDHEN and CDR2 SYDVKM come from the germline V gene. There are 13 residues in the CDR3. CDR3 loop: CAVIGQRYNEQFF. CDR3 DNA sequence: TGTGCGGTCATCGGACAGCGATACAATGAGCAGTTCTTC.

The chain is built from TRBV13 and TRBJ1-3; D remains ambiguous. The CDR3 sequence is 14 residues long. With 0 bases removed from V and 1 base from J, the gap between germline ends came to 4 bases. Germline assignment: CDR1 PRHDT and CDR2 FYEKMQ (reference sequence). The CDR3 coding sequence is TGTGCCAGCAGCTTAGGGTGGTCTGGAAACACCATATATTTT. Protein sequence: CASSLGWSGNTIYF.

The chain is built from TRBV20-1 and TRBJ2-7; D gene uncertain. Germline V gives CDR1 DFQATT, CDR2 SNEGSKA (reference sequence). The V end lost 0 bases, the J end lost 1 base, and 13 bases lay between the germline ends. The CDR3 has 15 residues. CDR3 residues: CSARDLGSLSYEQYF. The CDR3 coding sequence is TGCAGTGCTAGAGATCTAGGCTCCCTTTCCTACGAGCAGTACTTC.

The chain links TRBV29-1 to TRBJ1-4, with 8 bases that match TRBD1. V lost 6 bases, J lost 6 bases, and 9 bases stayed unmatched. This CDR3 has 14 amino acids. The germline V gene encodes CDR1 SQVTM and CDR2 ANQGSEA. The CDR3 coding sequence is TGCAGCGTAGAAAAACAGGGGGAAGATGAAAAACTGTTTTTT. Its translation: CSVEKQGEDEKLFF.

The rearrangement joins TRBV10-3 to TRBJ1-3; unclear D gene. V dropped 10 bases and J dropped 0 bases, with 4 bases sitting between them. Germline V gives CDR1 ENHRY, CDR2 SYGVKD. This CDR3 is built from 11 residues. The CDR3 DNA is TGTGCCACAAACTCTGGAAACACCATATATTTT. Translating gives CATNSGNTIYF.

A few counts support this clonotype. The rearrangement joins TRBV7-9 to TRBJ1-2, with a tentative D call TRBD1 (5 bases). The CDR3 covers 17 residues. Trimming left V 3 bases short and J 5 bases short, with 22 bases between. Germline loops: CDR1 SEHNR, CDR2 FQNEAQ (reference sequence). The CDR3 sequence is CASSFPGTTNSPYGYTF. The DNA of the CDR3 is TGTGCCAGCAGCTTCCCCGGGACCACCAACTCTCCGTATGGCTACACCTTC.

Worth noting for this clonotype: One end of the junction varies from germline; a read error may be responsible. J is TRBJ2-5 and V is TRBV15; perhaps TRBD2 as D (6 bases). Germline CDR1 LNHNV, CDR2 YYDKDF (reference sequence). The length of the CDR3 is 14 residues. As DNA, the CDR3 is TGTGCCACCAGCAGAGATACGGGGTGGGTAGCGGAGTTCTTC. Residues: CATSRDTGWVAEFF.

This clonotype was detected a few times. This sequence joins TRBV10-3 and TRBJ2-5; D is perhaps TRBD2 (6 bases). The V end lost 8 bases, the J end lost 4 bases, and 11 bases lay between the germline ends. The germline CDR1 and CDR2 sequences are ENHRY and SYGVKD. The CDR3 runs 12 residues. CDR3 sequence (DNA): TGTGCCATCTCGAGGGGAGGAGAGACCCAGTACTTC. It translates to CAISRGGETQYF.

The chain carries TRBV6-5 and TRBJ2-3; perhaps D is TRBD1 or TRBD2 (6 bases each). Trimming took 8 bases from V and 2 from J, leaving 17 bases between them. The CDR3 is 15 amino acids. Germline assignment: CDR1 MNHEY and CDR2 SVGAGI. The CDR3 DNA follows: TGTGCCAGCGGAACGGGGGCCTCCTACACAGATACGCAGTATTTT. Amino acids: CASGTGASYTDTQYF.

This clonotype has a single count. The CDR3 protein is CATSRLPGVEQYF. The CDR3 nucleotides read TGTGCCACCAGCAGACTCCCGGGGGTCGAGCAGTATTTT. The chain carries TRBV15 and TRBJ2-3, with D tentatively TRBD2 (6 bases). Germline CDR1 is LNHNV and CDR2 is YYDKDF (reference sequence). With 2 bases removed from V and 11 bases from J, the gap between germline ends came to 14 bases. The CDR3 sequence is 13 residues long.

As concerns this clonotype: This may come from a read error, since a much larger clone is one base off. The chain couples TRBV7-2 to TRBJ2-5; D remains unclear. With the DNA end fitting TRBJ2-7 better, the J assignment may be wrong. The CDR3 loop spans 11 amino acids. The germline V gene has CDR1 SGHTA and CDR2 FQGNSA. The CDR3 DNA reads TGTGCCAGCAGCTTATACCACGAGCAGTACTTC. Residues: CASSLYHEQYF.

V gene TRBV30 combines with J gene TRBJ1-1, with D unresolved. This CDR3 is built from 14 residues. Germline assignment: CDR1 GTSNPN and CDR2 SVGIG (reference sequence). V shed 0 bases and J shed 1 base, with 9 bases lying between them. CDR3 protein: CAWSVYTTNTEAFF. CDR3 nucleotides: TGTGCCTGGAGTGTCTACACCACGAACACTGAAGCTTTCTTT.